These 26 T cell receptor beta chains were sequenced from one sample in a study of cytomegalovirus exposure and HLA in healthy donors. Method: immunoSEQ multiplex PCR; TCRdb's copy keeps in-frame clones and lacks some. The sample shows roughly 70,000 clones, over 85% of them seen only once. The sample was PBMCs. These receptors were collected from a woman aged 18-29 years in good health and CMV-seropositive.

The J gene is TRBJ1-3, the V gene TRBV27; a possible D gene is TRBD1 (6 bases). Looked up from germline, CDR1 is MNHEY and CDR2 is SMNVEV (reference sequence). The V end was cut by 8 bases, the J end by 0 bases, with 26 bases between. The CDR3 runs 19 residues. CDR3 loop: CASSTAPSVGHASGNTIYF. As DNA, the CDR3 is TGTGCCAGCTCCACGGCTCCCTCAGTGGGACATGCCTCTGGAAACACCATATATTTT.

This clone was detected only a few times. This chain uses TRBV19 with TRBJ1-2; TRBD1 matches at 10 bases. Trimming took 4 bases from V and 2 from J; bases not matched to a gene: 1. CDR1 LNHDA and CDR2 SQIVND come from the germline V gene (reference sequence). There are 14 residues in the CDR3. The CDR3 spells CASSTGQGNYGYTF. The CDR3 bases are TGTGCCAGTAGTACGGGACAGGGGAACTATGGCTACACCTTC.

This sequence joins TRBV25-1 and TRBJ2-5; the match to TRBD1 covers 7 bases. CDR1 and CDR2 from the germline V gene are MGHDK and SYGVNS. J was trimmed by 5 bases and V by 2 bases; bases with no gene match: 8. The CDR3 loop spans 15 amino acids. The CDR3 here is CASSENRGGQETQYF. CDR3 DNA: TGTGCCAGCAGTGAAAACAGGGGCGGTCAGGAGACCCAGTACTTC.

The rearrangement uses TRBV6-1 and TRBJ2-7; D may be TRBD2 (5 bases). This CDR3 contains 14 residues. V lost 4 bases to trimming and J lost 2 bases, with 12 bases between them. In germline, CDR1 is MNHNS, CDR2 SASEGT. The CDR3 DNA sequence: TGTGCCAGCAGTGGAGGGCGGGCCACCTACGAGCAGTACTTC. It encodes CASSGGRATYEQYF.

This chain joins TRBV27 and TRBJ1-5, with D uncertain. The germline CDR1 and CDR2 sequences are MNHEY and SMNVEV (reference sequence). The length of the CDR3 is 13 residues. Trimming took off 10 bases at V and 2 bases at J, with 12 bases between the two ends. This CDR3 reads CATGVMGNQPQHF. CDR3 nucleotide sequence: TGTGCCACCGGGGTTATGGGCAATCAGCCCCAGCATTTT.

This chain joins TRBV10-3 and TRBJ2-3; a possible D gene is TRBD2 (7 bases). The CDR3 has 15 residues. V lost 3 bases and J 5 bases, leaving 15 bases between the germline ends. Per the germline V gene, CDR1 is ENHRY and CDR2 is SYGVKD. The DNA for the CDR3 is TGTGCCATCAGTGATCCCGGGGGGCCAGGAGATACGCAGTATTTT. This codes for CAISDPGGPGDTQYF.

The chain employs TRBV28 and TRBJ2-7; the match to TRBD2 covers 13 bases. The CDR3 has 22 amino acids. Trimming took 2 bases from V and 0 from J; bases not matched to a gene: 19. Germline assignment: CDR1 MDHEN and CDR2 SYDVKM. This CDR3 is CASSLSFSPTTSGRPFSYEQYF. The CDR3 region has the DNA TGTGCCAGCAGTTTAAGTTTTAGCCCCACGACTAGCGGGAGGCCCTTCTCCTACGAGCAGTACTTC.

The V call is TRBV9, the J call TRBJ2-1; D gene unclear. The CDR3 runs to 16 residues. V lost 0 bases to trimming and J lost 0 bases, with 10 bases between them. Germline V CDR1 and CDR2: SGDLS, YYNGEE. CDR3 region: CASSVALRSSYNEQFF. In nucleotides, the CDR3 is TGTGCCAGCAGCGTAGCACTTCGGAGCTCCTACAATGAGCAGTTCTTC.

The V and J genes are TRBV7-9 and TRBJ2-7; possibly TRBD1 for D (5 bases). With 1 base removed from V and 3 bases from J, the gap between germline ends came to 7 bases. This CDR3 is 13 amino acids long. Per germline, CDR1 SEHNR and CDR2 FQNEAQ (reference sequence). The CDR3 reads CASSLEGDYEQYF. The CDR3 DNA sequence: TGTGCCAGCAGCTTAGAAGGGGACTACGAGCAGTACTTC.

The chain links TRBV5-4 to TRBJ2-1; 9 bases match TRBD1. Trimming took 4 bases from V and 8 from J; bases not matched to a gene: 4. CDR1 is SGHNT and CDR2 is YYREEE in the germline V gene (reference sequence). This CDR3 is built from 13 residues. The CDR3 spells CASSPDRGYEQFF. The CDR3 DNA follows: TGTGCCAGCAGCCCGGACAGGGGTTATGAGCAGTTCTTC.

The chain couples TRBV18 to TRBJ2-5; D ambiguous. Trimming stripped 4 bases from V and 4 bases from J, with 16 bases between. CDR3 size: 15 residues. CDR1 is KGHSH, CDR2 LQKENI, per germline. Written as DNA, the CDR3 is TGTGCCAGCTCACTACAAGGAACTACCGCAGAGACCCAGTACTTC. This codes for CASSLQGTTAETQYF.

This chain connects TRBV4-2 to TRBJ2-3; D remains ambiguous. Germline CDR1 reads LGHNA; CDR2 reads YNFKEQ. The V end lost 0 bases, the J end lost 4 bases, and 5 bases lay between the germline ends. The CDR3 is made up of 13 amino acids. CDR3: CASSQELPDTQYF. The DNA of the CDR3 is TGTGCCAGCAGCCAAGAACTACCAGATACGCAGTATTTT.

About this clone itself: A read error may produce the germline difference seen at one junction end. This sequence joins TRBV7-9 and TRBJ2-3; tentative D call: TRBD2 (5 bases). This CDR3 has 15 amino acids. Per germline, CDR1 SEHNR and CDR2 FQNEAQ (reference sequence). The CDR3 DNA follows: TGTGCCAGCAGCCTAGCCAGTCTTAGCACAGATACGCAGTATTTT. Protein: CASSLASLSTDTQYF.

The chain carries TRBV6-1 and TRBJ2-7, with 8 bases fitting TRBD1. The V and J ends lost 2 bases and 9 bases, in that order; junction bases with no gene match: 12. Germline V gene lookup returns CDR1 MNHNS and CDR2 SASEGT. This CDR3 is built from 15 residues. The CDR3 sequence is CASSEPMDRVGVQYF. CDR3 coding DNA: TGTGCCAGCAGTGAACCAATGGACAGGGTCGGGGTGCAGTACTTC.

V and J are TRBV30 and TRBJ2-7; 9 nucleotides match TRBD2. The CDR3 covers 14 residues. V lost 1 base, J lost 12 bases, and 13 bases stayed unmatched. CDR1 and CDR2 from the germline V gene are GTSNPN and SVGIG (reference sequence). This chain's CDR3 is CAWSAASGTIRWYF. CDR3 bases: TGTGCCTGGAGTGCGGCTAGCGGGACTATTCGTTGGTACTTC.

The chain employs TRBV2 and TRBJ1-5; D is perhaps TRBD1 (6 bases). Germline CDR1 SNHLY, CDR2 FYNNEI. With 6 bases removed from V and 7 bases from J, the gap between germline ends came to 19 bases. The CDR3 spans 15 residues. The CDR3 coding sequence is TGTGCCAGCAGCTGGGTACAGGGAGTCTCGCAGCCCCAGCATTTT. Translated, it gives CASSWVQGVSQPQHF.

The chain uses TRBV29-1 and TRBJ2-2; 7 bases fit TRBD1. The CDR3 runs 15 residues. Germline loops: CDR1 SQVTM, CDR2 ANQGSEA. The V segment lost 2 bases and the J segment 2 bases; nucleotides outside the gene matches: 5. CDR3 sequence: CSVELQGVNTGELFF. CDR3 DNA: TGCAGCGTTGAATTGCAGGGGGTCAACACCGGGGAGCTGTTTTTT.

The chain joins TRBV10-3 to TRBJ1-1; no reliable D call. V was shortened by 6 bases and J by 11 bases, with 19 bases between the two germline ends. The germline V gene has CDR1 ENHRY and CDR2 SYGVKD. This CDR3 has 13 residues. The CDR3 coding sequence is TGTGCCATCAGAAATCCGCGGCCAAAACGGGCTTTCTTT. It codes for CAIRNPRPKRAFF.

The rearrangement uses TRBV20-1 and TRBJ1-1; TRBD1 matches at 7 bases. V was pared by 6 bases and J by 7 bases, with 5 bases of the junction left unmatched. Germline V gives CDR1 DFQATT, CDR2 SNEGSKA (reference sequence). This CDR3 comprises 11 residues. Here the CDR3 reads CSARRTGEAFF. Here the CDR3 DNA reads TGCAGTGCACGAAGGACAGGTGAAGCTTTCTTT.

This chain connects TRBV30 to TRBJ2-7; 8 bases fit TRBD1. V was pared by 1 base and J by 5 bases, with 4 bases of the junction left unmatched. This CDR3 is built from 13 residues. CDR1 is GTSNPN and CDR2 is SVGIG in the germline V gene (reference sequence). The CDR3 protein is CAWSGQGLNEQYF. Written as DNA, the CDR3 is TGTGCCTGGAGTGGACAGGGGTTGAACGAGCAGTACTTC.

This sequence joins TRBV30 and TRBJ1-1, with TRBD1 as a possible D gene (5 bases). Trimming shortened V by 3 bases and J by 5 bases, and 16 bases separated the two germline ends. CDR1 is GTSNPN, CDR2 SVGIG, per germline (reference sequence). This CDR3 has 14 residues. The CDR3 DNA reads TGTGCCTGGAGGCGGGACTTGGGAATGACTGAAGCTTTCTTT. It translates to CAWRRDLGMTEAFF.

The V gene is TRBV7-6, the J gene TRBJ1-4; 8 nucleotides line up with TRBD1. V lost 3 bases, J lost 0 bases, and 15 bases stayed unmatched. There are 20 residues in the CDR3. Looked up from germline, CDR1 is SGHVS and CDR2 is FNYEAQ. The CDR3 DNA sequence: TGTGCCAGCAGCTTGCGTTCTACCGGGACAGGAGAAGCAACTAATGAAAAACTGTTTTTT. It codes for CASSLRSTGTGEATNEKLFF.

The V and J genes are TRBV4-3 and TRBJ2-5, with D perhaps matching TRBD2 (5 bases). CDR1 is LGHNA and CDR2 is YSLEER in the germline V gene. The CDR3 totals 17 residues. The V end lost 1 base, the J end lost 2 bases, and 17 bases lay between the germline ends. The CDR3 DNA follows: TGCGCCAGCAGCCAAGGATTTGAGGGCTGGTGGCAAGAGACCCAGTACTTC. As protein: CASSQGFEGWWQETQYF.

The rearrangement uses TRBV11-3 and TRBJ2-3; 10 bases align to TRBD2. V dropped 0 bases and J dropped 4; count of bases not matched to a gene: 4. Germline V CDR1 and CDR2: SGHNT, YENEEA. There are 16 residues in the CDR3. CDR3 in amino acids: CASSLETSGISDTQYF. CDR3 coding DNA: TGTGCCAGCAGCTTAGAAACTAGCGGGATCTCAGATACGCAGTATTTT.

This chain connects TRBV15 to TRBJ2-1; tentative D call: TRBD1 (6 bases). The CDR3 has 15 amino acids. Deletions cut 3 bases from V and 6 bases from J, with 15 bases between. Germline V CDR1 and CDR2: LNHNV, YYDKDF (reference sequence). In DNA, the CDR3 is TGTGCCACCAGCAGGGACGCCGGGACACCCAATGAGCAGTTCTTC. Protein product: CATSRDAGTPNEQFF.

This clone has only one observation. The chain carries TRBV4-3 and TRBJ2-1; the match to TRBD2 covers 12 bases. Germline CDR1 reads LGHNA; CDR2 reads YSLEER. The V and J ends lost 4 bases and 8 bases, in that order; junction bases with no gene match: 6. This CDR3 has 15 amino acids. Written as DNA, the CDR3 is TGCGCCAGCAGCCTTCTAGCGGGGGGGCTCGATGAGCAGTTCTTC. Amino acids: CASSLLAGGLDEQFF.